Included here is one T cell receptor beta chain sequence, with context. Antigen unknown. Germline V lookup: CDR1 SGHTA, CDR2 FQGNSA. Trimming pared 4 bases from V and 6 bases from J, leaving 18 bases between. This CDR3 spans 15 amino acids. This entry belongs to a study of T cell responses to AZD1222 COVID-19 vaccine. General observations from the study: Baseline serostatus was positive in only five to seven AZD1222 recipients. Reportedly, nearly half the spike-specific TCRs target unmutated variant regions. Increased Spike-specific TCR breadth and depth were observed after two AZD1222 doses.

The data were produced by immunoSEQ multiplex PCR, yet TCRdb's version contains in-frame clones alone and is incomplete. The top ten clones hold approximately 4.8% of a sample with 100,000 to 130,000 clones, about 85% of them seen once. The receptor was isolated from an adult who received the AZD1222 COVID-19 vaccine. The chain recombines TRBV7-2 with TRBJ1-2; D possibly corresponds to TRBD1 (5 bases). This specimen consisted of peripheral blood, obtained 28 days after the second AZD1222 dose. This CDR3 is CASSSRGSRDHGYTF. CDR3 bases: TGTGCCAGCAGCTCTAGGGGAAGCAGGGATCATGGCTACACCTTC.